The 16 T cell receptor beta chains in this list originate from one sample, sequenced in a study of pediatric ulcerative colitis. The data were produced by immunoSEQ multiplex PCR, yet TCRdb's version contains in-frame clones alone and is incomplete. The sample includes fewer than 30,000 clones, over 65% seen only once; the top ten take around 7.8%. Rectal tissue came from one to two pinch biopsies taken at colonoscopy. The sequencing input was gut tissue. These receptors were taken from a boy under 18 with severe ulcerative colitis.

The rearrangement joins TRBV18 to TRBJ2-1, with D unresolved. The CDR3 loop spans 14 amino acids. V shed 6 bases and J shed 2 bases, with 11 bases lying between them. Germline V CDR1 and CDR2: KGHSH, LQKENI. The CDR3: CASSPGRTYNEQFF. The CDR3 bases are TGTGCCAGCTCCCCCGGTCGGACCTACAATGAGCAGTTCTTC.

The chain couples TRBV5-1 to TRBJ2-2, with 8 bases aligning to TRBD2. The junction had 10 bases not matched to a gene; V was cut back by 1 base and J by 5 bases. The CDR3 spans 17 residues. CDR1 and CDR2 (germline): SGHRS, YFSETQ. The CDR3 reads CASSLYWRGDGTGELFF. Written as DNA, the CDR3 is TGCGCCAGCAGCTTGTACTGGCGGGGGGATGGGACCGGGGAGCTGTTTTTT.

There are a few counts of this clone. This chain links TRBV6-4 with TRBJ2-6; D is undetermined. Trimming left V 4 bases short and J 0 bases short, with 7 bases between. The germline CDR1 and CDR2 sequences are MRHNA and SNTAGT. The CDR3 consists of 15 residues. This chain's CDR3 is CASSAESSGANVLTF. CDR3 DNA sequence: TGTGCCAGCAGTGCCGAGTCCTCTGGGGCCAACGTCCTGACTTTC.

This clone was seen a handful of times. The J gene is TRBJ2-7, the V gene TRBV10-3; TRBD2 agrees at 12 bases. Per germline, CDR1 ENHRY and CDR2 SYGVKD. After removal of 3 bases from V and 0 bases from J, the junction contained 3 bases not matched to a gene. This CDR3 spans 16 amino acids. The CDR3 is CAISDGLAGTSYEQYF. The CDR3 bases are TGTGCCATCAGTGATGGACTAGCGGGGACCTCCTACGAGCAGTACTTC.

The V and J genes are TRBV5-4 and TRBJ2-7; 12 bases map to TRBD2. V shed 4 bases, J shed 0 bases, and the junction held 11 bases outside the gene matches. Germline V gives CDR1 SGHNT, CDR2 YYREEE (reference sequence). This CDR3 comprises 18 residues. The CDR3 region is CASSQVTSGRPSSYEQYF. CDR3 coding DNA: TGTGCCAGCAGCCAAGTAACTAGCGGGAGGCCAAGCTCCTACGAGCAGTACTTC.

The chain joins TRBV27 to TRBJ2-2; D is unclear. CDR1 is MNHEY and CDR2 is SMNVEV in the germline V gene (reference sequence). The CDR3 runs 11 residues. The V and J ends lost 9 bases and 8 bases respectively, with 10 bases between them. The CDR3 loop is CASTEPGELFF. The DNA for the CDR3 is TGTGCCAGTACCGAACCTGGGGAGCTGTTTTTT.

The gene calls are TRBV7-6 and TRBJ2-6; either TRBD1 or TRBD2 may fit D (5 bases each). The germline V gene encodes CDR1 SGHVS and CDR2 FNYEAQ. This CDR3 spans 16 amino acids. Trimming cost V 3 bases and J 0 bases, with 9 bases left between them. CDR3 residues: CASSFGTISGANVLTF. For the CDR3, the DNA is TGTGCCAGCAGCTTTGGGACCATCTCTGGGGCCAACGTCCTGACTTTC.

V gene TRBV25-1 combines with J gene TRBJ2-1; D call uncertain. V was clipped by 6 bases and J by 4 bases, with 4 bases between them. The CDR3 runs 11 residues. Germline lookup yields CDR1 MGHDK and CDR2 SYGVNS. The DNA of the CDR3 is TGTGCCAGCAGGATTTACAATGAGCAGTTCTTC. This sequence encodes CASRIYNEQFF.

CDR3 sequence reads: CASSLQGNYGYTF. CDR3 bases: TGTGCCAGCAGTTTACAGGGCAACTATGGCTACACCTTC. The V gene is TRBV6-6, the J gene TRBJ1-2; a weak D match, TRBD1 (6 bases). This CDR3 spans 13 amino acids. Trimming removed 4 bases at V and 2 bases at J, with 8 bases between. Germline V gives CDR1 MNHNY, CDR2 SVGAGI (reference sequence).

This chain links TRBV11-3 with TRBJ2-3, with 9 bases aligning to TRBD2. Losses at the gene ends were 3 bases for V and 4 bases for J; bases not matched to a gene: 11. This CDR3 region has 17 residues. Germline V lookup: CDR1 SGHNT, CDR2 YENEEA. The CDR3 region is CASSFTGREGSADTQYF. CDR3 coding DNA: TGTGCCAGCAGCTTTACGGGGCGGGAGGGCTCGGCAGATACGCAGTATTTT.

The DNA of the CDR3 is TGTGCCAGCAGTGAAGCGGCAGCTGGGGTCGGAACAGATACGCAGTATTTT. Amino acid sequence: CASSEAAAGVGTDTQYF. The chain joins TRBV6-1 to TRBJ2-3; D gene ambiguous. In germline, CDR1 is MNHNS, CDR2 SASEGT. This CDR3 spans 17 amino acids. Trimming left V 0 bases short and J 3 bases short, with 16 bases between.

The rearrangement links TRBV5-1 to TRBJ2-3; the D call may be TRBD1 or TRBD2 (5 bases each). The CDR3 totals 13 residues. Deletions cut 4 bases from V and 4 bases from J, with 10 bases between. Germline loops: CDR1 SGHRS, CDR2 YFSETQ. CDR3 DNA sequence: TGCGCCAGCAGCGTCGGGGACCCAGATACGCAGTATTTT. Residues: CASSVGDPDTQYF.

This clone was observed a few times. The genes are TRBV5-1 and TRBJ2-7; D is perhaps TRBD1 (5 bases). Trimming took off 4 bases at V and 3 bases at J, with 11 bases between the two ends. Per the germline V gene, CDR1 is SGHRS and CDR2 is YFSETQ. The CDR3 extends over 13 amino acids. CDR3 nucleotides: TGCGCCAGCAGCCTGGGGCAGTTCTACGAGCAGTACTTC. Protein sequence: CASSLGQFYEQYF.

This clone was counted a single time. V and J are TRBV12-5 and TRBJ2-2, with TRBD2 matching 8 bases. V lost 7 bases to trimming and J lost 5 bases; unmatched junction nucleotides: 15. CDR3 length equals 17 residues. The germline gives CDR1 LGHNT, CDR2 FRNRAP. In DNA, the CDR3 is TGTGCTAGTGTCTCCCCGACTAGCGCGGGGGGTACCGGGGAGCTGTTTTTT. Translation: CASVSPTSAGGTGELFF.

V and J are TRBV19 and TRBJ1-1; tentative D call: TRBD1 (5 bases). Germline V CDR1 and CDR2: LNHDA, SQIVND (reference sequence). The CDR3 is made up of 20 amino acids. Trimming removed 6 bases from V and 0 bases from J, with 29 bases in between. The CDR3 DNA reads TGTGCCAGTAGCATTAGCCCTATGGGGCCCATTTTACCAATGAACACTGAAGCTTTCTTT. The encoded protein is CASSISPMGPILPMNTEAFF.

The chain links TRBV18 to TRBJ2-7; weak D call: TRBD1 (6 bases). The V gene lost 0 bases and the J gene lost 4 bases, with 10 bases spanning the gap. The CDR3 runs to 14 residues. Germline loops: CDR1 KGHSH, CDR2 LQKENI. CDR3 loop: CASSPPGQGYEQYF. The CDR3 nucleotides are TGTGCCAGCTCACCACCCGGCCAGGGGTACGAGCAGTACTTC.